This T cell receptor beta chain derives from a study of cytomegalovirus exposure and HLA in healthy donors. Whole-study findings and limits: The authors assumed roughly uniform sequencing depth across donors for presence/absence analyses.

Worth noting for this clone: The antigen is undetermined.

Both 60 Vbeta primers and 13 Jbeta primers went into the PCR. The assay was immunoSEQ multiplex PCR, and TCRdb's table has in-frame clones only and misses some. This sample has 90,000 to 130,000 clones, with roughly 74% found just once. The CDR3 extends over 11 amino acids. V was cut by 7 bases and J by 6 bases, with 9 bases left in between. Germline V CDR1 and CDR2: WNHNN, SYGVQD (reference sequence). The V call is TRBV10-1, the J call TRBJ1-2; D call uncertain. The sequence derives from a woman aged 25-40 years in good health and CMV-seronegative. The sequenced sample was PBMCs. The CDR3 nucleotides read TGCGCCAGCATGGAGGGAAATGGCTACACCTTC. Amino acids: CASMEGNGYTF.